This T cell receptor beta chain was found in a study of T cell responses to AZD1222 COVID-19 vaccine. Study results and limitations: Most donors were white British and more were female, and clonal diversity was possibly underestimated.

For this clone: No antigen is known for it.

CDR1 is SQVTM, CDR2 ANQGSEA, per germline. Deletions cut 7 bases from V and 5 bases from J, with 26 bases between. The CDR3 is made up of 17 amino acids. Some clones are missing from TCRdb's copy, which holds only in-frame ones; the method was immunoSEQ multiplex PCR. Altogether 180,000 or so clones are present, about 92% being singletons, with the ten largest covering 1.3%. The source was peripheral blood, collected 28 days after the second AZD1222 dose. The receptor comes from an adult who received the AZD1222 COVID-19 vaccine. This sequence joins TRBV29-1 and TRBJ1-4; D is ambiguous. The CDR3 DNA sequence: TGCAGCGCCGTAGGGCGGCAGGATTATGTTCTCAATGAAAAACTGTTTTTT. Encoded protein: CSAVGRQDYVLNEKLFF.